This T cell receptor (beta chain) originates from a study of graft-versus-host responses after intestinal transplantation (dated by TCRdb to the early 2020s). Describing the broader study: The transplants that recipients got were multivisceral, liver-intestinal, or isolated intestinal. Every recipient was given anti-thymocyte globulin induction, followed by approximately 3 years of maintenance tacrolimus and steroids. After intestinal transplantation, graft-versus-host and host-versus-graft alloreactive T cell clones in the graft, circulation and bone marrow were tracked using bulk TCR-beta CDR3 sequencing. To identify alloreactive clones, pre-transplant mixed lymphocyte reaction products were sequenced and compared with unstimulated pre-transplant donor and recipient T cells. The cohort enrolled about two dozen intestinal transplant recipients, one of whom was a retransplant, and a few patients without pretransplant specimens were excluded. Donor T cell macrochimerism was defined as a peak of at least 4% donor T cells among recipient peripheral blood mononuclear cells. Instead of going to the commercial service, samples from a few later patients were sequenced in-house on an Illumina MiSeq and processed with MiXCR. What the authors observed across the whole study: GvH clones were detected in recipient bone marrow, and some appeared earlier in ileal mucosa or blood, consistent with an intestinal mucosal origin. The conclusions were limited by the relatively low number and heterogeneity of the intestinal transplant patients. High GvH to HvG T cell clonal ratios were observed in the allografts of patients with donor T cell macrochimerism. Peak levels of circulating GvH clones were associated with declines in HvG clones early after transplant.

Reading from cysteine to phenylalanine, the CDR3 counts 13 amino acids. Here the CDR3 DNA is all that survives: 39 bases in frame from base 1. Trimming takes 6 bases from V and 9 bases from J, and the germline ends sit 15 bases apart. The CDR1 and CDR2 encoded by the germline V gene are MNHEY and SVGAGI. Notes on this clone: This clone's antigen is unknown. Per-nucleotide qualities are absent, and no much larger clonotype sits a single base away.

The time point label of this sample denotes: cells obtained before transplantation from donor or recipient. CD3+CD4+ and CD3+CD8+ populations were FACS-sorted from unstimulated pre-transplant donor and recipient cells taken from spleen or lymph nodes. The method behind the library was the immunoSEQ multiplex PCR assay. For most patients, genomic DNA was isolated with the Qiagen DNeasy Blood and Tissue Kit and sent frozen to Adaptive Biotechnologies for TCR sequencing. For most patients, high-throughput TCR-beta CDR3 sequencing of genomic DNA was performed by Adaptive Biotechnologies. Processing in the source paper ran as follows. Adaptive's ImmunoSEQ software was the source of the TCR sequencing data for 18 patients, while a few other patients were processed with MiXCR and VDJtools. CD4 versus CD8 sorting errors were corrected by removing sequences found in both subsets at a frequency ratio below 5:1. CDR3 nucleotide sequences shared by donor and recipient were removed because the origin of these sequences could not be assigned. To be classed as alloreactive, a clone needed at least 2-fold expansion over unstimulated cells and a minimum CFSE-low frequency of 0.002% (template counts) or 0.001% (read counts). Clones were considered mappable if detected in sequenced pre-transplant spleen, lymph node, or MLR CFSE-low populations of the donor or recipient. The cumulative frequency of alloreactive clones was calculated as a percentage of all sequences, weighted by copy number. TCRdb stores this immuneACCESS table with in-frame sequences only. Part of the clones is absent; in the studies checked, under half of the shortfall reflects unresolved V genes, and no reason is known for the rest. D and trimming come from the DNA, and the V and J calls and clone size come from that table. A total of approximately 120,000 clones appear in this sample, more than 80% of them only once. The leading ten clones occupy over 0.15% of the sample.

Recombination joined TRBV6-5 with TRBJ1-5; a tentative D match to TRBD1 spans 6 bases. This sample comprised unstimulated CD4+ T cells sorted from spleen or lymph node cells, obtained before intestinal transplant. This receptor was obtained from a human donor who received an intestinal transplant. The CDR3 region reads CASSGQSPGPQHF. Read as DNA, the sequence is TGTGCCAGCAGCGGACAGTCCCCGGGGCCCCAGCATTTT.